These T cell receptor beta chains were read from a single sample in a study of blood T cell repertoires in COVID-19. Measured with immunoSEQ multiplex PCR; TCRdb has only the in-frame clones, and not every one. In the table there are approximately 300,000 clones, roughly 91% of which are singletons. Sequenced material: PBMCs or T cells enriched from blood (not recorded which). These receptor sequences come from a woman aged 25-40 years who had recovered from COVID-19. CDR3s include the opening cysteine and the closing phenylalanine or tryptophan. D genes are given only for firm matches. Size is omitted from some rows. Given values are once, few, many or a class for expanded clones.

V: TRBV10-3; size: once; D: NA; J: TRBJ2-1; DNA: TGTGCCATCAGACGAACAGGGGGGGCACTTGATGAGCAGTTCTTC; CDR3: CAIRRTGGALDEQFF
V: TRBV15; size: NA; D: NA; J: TRBJ1-1; DNA: TGTGCCACCAGCAGCAGGGTACAGGTTAACACTGAAGCTTTCTTT; CDR3: CATSSRVQVNTEAFF
V: TRBV29-1; size: NA; D: NA; J: TRBJ1-1; DNA: TGCAGCGTTGGTGGTCAGAATGAAGCTTTCTTT; CDR3: CSVGGQNEAFF
V: TRBV28; size: few; D: TRBD2; J: TRBJ2-7; DNA: TGTGCCAGCAGTTTTAGCGGGTACCTCTCCTACGAGCAGTACTTC; CDR3: CASSFSGYLSYEQYF
V: TRBV15; size: NA; D: NA; J: TRBJ2-7; DNA: TGTGCCACCAGCAGTGTCCCAGGACAGACCTACGAGCAGTACTTC; CDR3: CATSSVPGQTYEQYF
V: TRBV6-2/TRBV6-3; size: once; D: TRBD1; J: TRBJ1-5; DNA: TGTGCCAGCAGTCAAAGGGGGCGACGCGTCCAGCCCCAGCATTTT; CDR3: CASSQRGRRVQPQHF
V: TRBV19; size: NA; D: NA; J: TRBJ2-7; DNA: TGTGCCAGTAGTATCGTTTCCGGGGACTACGAGCAGTACTTC; CDR3: CASSIVSGDYEQYF
V: TRBV7-6; size: NA; D: NA; J: TRBJ2-1; DNA: TGTGCCAGCAGCTTAGGGGAGTACAATGAGCAGTTCTTC; CDR3: CASSLGEYNEQFF
V: TRBV19; size: NA; D: NA; J: TRBJ1-1; DNA: TGTGCCAGTAGTAACCACAGGGACACTGAAGCTTTCTTT; CDR3: CASSNHRDTEAFF
V: TRBV21-1; size: once; D: NA; J: TRBJ2-7; DNA: TGTGCTCTCGGAAAGGTTCTTTCGGGACACCAGTCCTACGAGCAGTACTTC; CDR3: CALGKVLSGHQSYEQYF
V: TRBV19; size: NA; D: NA; J: TRBJ2-7; DNA: TGTGCCAGTAGTATATCTCGGAGCTCCTACGAGCAGTACTTC; CDR3: CASSISRSSYEQYF
V: TRBV27; size: NA; D: TRBD1; J: TRBJ1-4; DNA: TGTGCCAGCAACACAGACAGGGAAACTAATGAAAAACTGTTTTTT; CDR3: CASNTDRETNEKLFF
V: TRBV2; size: once; D: NA; J: TRBJ1-4; DNA: TGTGCCAGCAGTGATCCCAGGGCAACTAATGAAAAACTGTTTTTT; CDR3: CASSDPRATNEKLFF
V: TRBV11-2; size: NA; D: TRBD1; J: TRBJ1-1; DNA: TGTGCCAGCAGCTCAAAGGGACAGGTTGAAGCTTTCTTT; CDR3: CASSSKGQVEAFF
V: TRBV6-5; size: NA; D: NA; J: TRBJ1-5; DNA: TGTGCCAGCAGTTACCGGAGGGACGGCAATCAGCCCCAGCATTTT; CDR3: CASSYRRDGNQPQHF
V: TRBV3-1/TRBV3-2; size: NA; D: TRBD1; J: TRBJ1-1; DNA: TGTGCCAGCAGCCCACTCAGGGGGGTTGGCACTGAAGCTTTCTTT; CDR3: CASSPLRGVGTEAFF
V: TRBV2; size: NA; D: TRBD1; J: TRBJ1-2; DNA: TGTGCCAGTCTTTCTCTATTGACAGGGCTCTATGGCTACACCTTC; CDR3: CASLSLLTGLYGYTF
V: TRBV5-8; size: NA; D: NA; J: TRBJ2-6; DNA: TGTGCCAGCAGCCCGGAGGGCGTACGATACTCTGGGGCCAACGTCCTGACTTTC; CDR3: CASSPEGVRYSGANVLTF
V: TRBV11-2; size: NA; D: TRBD1; J: TRBJ2-7; DNA: TGTGCCAGCAGCTTAGGGCCGAGTAGGGGACAGCCCTACGAGCAGTACTTC; CDR3: CASSLGPSRGQPYEQYF
V: TRBV7-9; size: NA; D: TRBD1; J: TRBJ1-4; DNA: TGTGCCAGCAGCACGGGACAGGGTTTAAATGAAAAACTGTTTTTT; CDR3: CASSTGQGLNEKLFF
V: TRBV28; size: once; D: TRBD1; J: TRBJ2-1; DNA: TGTGCCAGCAGTTTACCCAAGACAGGGGACTCCTACAATGAGCAGTTCTTC; CDR3: CASSLPKTGDSYNEQFF
V: TRBV5-1; size: NA; D: NA; J: TRBJ1-3; DNA: TGCGCCAGCAGCACAGACGCCGGAAACACCATATATTTT; CDR3: CASSTDAGNTIYF
V: TRBV18; size: NA; D: TRBD2; J: TRBJ2-5; DNA: TGTGCCAGCTCACCACAGCGGGAGGGCCCGGGCGAGACCCAGTACTTC; CDR3: CASSPQREGPGETQYF
V: TRBV19; size: NA; D: NA; J: TRBJ1-1; DNA: TGTGCCAGTAGTATAGATCTATACAACAGGAACACTGAAGCTTTCTTT; CDR3: CASSIDLYNRNTEAFF
V: TRBV28; size: NA; D: NA; J: TRBJ1-1; DNA: TGTGCCAGCAGTCGAACAGGGAACACTGAAGCTTTCTTT; CDR3: CASSRTGNTEAFF
V: TRBV23-1; size: NA; D: NA; J: TRBJ2-1; DNA: TGCGCCAGCAGTCAATCAAGGGGGTACAAAGCATCGGCCTACAATGAGCAGTTCTTC; CDR3: CASSQSRGYKASAYNEQFF
V: TRBV4-1; size: NA; D: TRBD2; J: TRBJ2-1; DNA: TGCGCCAGCAGCTACCTAGCGGGAGGGACCTACAATGAGCAGTTCTTC; CDR3: CASSYLAGGTYNEQFF
V: TRBV15; size: NA; D: NA; J: TRBJ2-1; DNA: TGTGCCACCAGCACGGACAGACTTGCCTACAATGAGCAGTTCTTC; CDR3: CATSTDRLAYNEQFF
V: TRBV4-1; size: NA; D: TRBD2; J: TRBJ2-7; DNA: TGCGCCAGCAGCCACATTACTAGCGGCGAAAACGAGCAGTACTTC; CDR3: CASSHITSGENEQYF